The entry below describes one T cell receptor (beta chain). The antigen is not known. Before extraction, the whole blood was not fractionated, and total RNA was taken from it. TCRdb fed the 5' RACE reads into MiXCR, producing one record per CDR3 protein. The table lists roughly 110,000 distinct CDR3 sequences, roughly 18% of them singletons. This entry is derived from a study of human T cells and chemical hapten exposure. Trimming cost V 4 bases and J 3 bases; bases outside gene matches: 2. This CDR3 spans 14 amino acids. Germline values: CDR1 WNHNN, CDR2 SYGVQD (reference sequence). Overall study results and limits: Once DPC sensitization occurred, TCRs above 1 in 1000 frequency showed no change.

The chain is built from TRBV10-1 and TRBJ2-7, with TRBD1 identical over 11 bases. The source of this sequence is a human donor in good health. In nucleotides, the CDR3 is TGCGCCAGCAGTGTCGGGACAGGGGGCTACGAGCAGTACTTC. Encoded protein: CASSVGTGGYEQYF.